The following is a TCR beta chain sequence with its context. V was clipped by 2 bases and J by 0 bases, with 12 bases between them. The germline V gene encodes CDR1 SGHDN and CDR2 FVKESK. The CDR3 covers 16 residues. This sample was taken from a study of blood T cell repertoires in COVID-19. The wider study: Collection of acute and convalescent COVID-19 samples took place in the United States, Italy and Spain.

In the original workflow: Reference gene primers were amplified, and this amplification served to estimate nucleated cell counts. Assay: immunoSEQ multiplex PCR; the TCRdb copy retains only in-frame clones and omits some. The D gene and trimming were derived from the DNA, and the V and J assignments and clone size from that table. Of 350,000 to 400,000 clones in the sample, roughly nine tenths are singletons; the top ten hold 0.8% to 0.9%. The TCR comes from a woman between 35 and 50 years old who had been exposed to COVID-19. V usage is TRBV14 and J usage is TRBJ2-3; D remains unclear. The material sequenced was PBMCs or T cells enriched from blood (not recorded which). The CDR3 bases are TGTGCCAGCAGCCAATACGGGTTAAGGAGCACAGATACGCAGTATTTT. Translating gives CASSQYGLRSTDTQYF.